This TCR beta chain appears in the sequencing data of a study of control samples from healthy donors and cancer patients. This clone was seen only once. This CDR3 has 16 residues. J was trimmed by 2 bases and V by 4 bases; bases with no gene match: 6. Germline V gene data show CDR1 as SGHTA and CDR2 as FQGNSA. TCRdb's table, derived via immunoSEQ multiplex PCR, lists solely in-frame clones and lacks some. Of approximately 79,000 clones detected, around 89% appear once; the ten largest clones hold 7.2%. The sample taken for sequencing was blood. V usage is TRBV7-2 and J usage is TRBJ2-2, with 8 bases aligning to TRBD1. This TCR was recovered from a man in his fifties or sixties in good health. The CDR3 loop reads CASSSLDRANTGELFF. The CDR3 nucleotides are TGTGCCAGCAGCTCCCTGGACAGGGCCAACACCGGGGAGCTGTTTTTT.